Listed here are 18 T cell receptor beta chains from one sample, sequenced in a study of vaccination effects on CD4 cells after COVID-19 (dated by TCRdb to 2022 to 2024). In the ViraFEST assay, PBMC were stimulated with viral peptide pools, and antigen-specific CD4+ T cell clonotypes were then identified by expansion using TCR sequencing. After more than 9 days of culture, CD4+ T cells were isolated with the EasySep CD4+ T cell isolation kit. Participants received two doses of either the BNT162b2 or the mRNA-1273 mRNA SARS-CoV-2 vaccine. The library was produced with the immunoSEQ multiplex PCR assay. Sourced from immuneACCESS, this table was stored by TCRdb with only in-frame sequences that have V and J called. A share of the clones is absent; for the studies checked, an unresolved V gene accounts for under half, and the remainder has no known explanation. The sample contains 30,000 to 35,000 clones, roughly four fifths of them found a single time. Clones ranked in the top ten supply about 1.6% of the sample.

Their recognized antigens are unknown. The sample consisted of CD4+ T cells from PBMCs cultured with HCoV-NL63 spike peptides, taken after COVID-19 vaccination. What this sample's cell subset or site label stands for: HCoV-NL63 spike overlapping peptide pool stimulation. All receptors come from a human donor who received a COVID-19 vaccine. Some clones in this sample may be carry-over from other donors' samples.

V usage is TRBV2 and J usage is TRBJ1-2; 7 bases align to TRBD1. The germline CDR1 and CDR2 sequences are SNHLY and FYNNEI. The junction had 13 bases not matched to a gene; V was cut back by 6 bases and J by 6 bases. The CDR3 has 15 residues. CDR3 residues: CASRLIQGPTDGYTF. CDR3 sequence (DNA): TGTGCCAGCAGACTAATACAGGGGCCGACAGATGGCTACACCTTC.

CDR3 loop: CASSQVTGVAFF. The DNA of the CDR3 is TGTGCCAGCAGCCAAGTAACAGGGGTGGCTTTCTTT. This chain links TRBV3-1 (or the pseudogene TRBV3-2) with TRBJ1-1; 7 nucleotides line up with TRBD1. Germline trimming cut 1 base from V and 11 bases from J; bases unmatched to any gene: 4. Germline V CDR1 and CDR2: LGHDT, YNNKEL (reference sequence). This CDR3 has 12 residues.

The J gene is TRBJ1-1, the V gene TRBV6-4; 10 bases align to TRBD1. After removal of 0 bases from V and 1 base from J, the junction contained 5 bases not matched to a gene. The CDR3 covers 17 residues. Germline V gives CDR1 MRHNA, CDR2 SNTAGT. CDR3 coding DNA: TGTGCCAGCAGTGACTCTGGGGACAGGGGAGGGAACACTGAAGCTTTCTTT. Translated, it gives CASSDSGDRGGNTEAFF.

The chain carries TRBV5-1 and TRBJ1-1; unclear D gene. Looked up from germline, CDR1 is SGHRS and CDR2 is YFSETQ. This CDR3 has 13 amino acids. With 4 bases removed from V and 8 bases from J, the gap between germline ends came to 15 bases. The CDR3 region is CASSPGLNGEAFF. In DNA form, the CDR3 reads TGCGCCAGCAGCCCTGGACTGAATGGGGAAGCTTTCTTT.

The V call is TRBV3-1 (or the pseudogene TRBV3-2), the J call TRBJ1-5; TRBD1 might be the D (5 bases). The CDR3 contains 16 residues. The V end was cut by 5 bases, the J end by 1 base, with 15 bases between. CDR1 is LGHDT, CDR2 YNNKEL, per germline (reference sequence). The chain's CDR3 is CASSDSGLGSNQPQHF. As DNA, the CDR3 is TGTGCCAGCAGCGACTCGGGACTGGGGAGCAATCAGCCCCAGCATTTT.

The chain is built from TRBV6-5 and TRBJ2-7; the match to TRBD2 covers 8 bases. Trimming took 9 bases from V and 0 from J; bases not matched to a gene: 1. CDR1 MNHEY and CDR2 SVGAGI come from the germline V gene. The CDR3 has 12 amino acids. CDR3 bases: TGTGCCAGTAGCGGGGACTCCTACGAGCAGTACGTC. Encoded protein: CASSGDSYEQYV.

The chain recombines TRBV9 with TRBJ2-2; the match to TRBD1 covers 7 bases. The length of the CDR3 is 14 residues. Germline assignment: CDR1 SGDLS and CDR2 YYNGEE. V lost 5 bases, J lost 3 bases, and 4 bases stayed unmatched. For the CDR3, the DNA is TGTGCCAGCAGGTCTACAGGGGACACCGGGGAGCTGTTTTTT. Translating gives CASRSTGDTGELFF.

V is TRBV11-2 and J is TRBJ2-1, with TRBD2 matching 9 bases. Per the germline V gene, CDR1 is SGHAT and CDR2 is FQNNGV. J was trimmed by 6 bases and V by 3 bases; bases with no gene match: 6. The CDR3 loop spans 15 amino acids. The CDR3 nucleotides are TGTGCCAGCAGCTTGCGCGGGGGGGCCGCCAATGAGCAGTTCTTC. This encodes CASSLRGGAANEQFF.

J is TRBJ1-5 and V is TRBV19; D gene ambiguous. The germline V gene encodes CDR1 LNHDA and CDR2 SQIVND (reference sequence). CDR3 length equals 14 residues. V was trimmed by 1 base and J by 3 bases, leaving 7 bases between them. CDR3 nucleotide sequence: TGTGCCAGTAGTATAGGTGGGTTCAATCAGCCCCAGCATTTT. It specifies CASSIGGFNQPQHF.

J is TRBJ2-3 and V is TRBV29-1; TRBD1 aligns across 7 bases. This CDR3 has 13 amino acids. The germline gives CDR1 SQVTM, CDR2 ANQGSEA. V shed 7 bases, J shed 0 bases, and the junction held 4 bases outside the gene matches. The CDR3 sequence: CSARQGSTDTQYF. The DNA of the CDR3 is TGCAGCGCTAGACAGGGAAGCACAGATACGCAGTATTTT.

CDR3 amino acids: CASSLTPTATEAFF. In DNA, the CDR3 is TGTGCCAGCAGCTTAACGCCGACAGCCACTGAAGCTTTCTTT. The chain couples TRBV7-3 to TRBJ1-1; D is perhaps TRBD1 (5 bases). Trimming took 0 bases from V and 4 from J, leaving 9 bases between them. The V gene's germline CDR1 is SGHTA and CDR2 FQGTGA. The CDR3 is made up of 14 amino acids.

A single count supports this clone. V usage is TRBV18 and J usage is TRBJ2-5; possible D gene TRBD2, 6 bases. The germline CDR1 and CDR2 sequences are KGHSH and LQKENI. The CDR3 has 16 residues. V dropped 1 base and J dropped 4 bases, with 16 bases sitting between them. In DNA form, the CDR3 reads TGTGCCAGCTCACCACAGAAGGGAGGAACCATAGAGACCCAGTACTTC. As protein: CASSPQKGGTIETQYF. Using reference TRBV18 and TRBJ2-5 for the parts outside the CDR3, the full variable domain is NAGVMQNPRHLVRRRGQEARLRCSPMKGHSHVYWYRQLPEEGLKFMVYLQKENIIDESGMPKERFSAEFPKEGPSILRIQQVVRGDSAAYFCASSPQKGGTIETQYFGPGTRLLVL.

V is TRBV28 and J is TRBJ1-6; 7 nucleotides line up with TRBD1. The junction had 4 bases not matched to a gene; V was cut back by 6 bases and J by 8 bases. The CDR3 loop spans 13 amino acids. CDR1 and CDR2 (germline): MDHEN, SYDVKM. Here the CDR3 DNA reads TGTGCCAGCAGCTGGGACAGCTATTCACCCCTCCACTTT. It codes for CASSWDSYSPLHF.

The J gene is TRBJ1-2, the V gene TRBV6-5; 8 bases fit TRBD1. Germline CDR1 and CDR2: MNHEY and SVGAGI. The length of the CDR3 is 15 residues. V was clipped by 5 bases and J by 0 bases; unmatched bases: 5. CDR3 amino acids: CASSRTGIANYGYTF. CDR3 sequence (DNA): TGTGCCAGCAGTCGGACAGGGATAGCTAACTATGGCTACACCTTC.

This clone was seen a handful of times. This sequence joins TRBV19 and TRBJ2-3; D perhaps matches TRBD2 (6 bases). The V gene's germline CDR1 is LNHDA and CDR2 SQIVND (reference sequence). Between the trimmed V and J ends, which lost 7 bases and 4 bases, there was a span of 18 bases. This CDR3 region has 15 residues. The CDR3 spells CASTPRGVGSDTQYF. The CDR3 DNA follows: TGTGCCAGTACCCCTCGCGGGGTGGGATCAGATACGCAGTATTTT.

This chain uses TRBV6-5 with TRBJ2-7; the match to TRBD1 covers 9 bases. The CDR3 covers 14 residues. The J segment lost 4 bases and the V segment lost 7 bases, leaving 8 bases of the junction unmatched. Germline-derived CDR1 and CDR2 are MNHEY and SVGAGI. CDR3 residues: CASKRDRGSYEQYV. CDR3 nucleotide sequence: TGTGCCAGCAAACGAGACAGGGGGTCGTACGAGCAGTACGTC.

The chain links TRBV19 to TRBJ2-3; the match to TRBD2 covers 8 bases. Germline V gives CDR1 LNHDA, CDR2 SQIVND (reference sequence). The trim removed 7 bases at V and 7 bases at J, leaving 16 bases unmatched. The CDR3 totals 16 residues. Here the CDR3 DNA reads TGTGCCAGTACGCCTCGGGAGGGCGGTCTCGGGAATACGCAGTATTTT. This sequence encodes CASTPREGGLGNTQYF.

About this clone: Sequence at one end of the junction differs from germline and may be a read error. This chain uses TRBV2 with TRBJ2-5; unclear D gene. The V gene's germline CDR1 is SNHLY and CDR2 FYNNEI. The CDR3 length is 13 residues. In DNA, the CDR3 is TGTGCCAGCAGTGAGAGGCTAGAAGAGAACCAGTACTTC. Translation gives CASSERLEENQYF.